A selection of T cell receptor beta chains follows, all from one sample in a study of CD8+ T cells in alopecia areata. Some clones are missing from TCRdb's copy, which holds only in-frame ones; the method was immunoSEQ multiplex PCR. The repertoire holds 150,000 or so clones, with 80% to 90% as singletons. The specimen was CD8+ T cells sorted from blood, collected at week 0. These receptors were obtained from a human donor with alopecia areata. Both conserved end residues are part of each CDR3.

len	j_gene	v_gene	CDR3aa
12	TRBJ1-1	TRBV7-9	CASSLALAEAFF
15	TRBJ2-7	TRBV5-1	CASSLDPGGQYEQYF
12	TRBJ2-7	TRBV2	CASSSDSYEQYF
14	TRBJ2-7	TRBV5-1	CASSLLGVSDEQYF
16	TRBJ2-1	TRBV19	CASSPKSGSSYNEQFF
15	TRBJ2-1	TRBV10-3	CAISDVEREADEQFF
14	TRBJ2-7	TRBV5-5	CASSLYEGISSVGF
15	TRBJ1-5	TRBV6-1	CASRGQGHSNQPQHF
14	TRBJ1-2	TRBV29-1	CSVEESDRGYGYTF
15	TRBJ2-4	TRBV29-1	CSVELRRGTKNIQYF
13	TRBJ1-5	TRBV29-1	CSVARGSNQPQHF
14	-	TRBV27	CASSLTGNHYEQYF
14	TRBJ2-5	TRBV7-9	CASSPDRRQETQYF
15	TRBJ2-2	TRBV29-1	CSVAPGHMNTGELFF
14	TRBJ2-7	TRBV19	CASSIGTASYEQYF
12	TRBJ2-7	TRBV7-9	CASSPGQDEQYF
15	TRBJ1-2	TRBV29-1	CSVEGPTRQGDRYTF
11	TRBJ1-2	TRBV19	CASSIDLGYTF
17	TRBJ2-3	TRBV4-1	CASSQYQVGSGTDTQYF
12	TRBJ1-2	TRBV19	CATRETNYGYTF
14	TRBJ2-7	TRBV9	CASSAAGDSYEQYF
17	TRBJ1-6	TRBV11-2	CASSLDSWGISDSPLHF